At least ten counts were recorded for the clone carrying this TCR beta chain. The sample originates from a study of T cells after yellow fever vaccination. TCRdb reprocessed the 5' RACE reads with MiXCR, giving one entry per CDR3 protein. The sample has about 320,000 distinct CDR3 sequences; over 3.5% are singletons. This TCR derives from a young man who received the YFV17D yellow fever vaccine. Specimen: PBMCs, collected 15 days after the yellow fever booster vaccination.

The CDR3 reads CATSDPGSGYTF. As DNA, the CDR3 is TGTGCCACCAGTGACCCGGGATCTGGCTACACCTTC. The chain carries TRBV24-1 and TRBJ1-2; D unresolved. Trimming cost V 4 bases and J 7 bases, with 9 bases left between them. Germline CDR1 reads KGHDR; CDR2 reads SFDVKD. The CDR3 spans 12 residues.